This T cell receptor (beta chain) was obtained from a study of graft-versus-host responses after intestinal transplantation (dated by TCRdb to the early 2020s). With regard to the full study: The transplants that recipients got were multivisceral, liver-intestinal, or isolated intestinal. All recipients received anti-thymocyte globulin induction followed by maintenance tacrolimus and steroids for approximately 3 years. Graft-versus-host and host-versus-graft alloreactive T cell clones were tracked in the graft, circulation and bone marrow after intestinal transplantation using bulk TCR-beta CDR3 sequencing. To identify alloreactive clones, pre-transplant mixed lymphocyte reaction products were sequenced and compared with unstimulated pre-transplant donor and recipient T cells. The cohort enrolled roughly 25 intestinal transplant recipients including one retransplant, and a few patients lacking pretransplant specimens were excluded. A peak of at least 4% donor T cells among recipient peripheral blood mononuclear cells was the definition used for donor T cell macrochimerism. Rather than going through the commercial service, samples from a few later patients were sequenced in-house on an Illumina MiSeq and processed with MiXCR.

Libraries were built with the immunoSEQ multiplex PCR assay. High-throughput TCR-beta CDR3 sequencing of genomic DNA from most patients was performed by Adaptive Biotechnologies. In the original analysis: TCR sequencing data for more than 15 patients were retrieved from Adaptive's ImmunoSEQ software; a few other patients were processed with MiXCR and VDJtools. CDR3 nucleotide sequences shared between donor and recipient were removed because the origin of such sequences could not be assigned. To count as alloreactive, a clone needed at least 2-fold expansion over unstimulated cells and a minimum CFSE-low frequency of 0.002% (template counts) or 0.001% (read counts). Clones were considered mappable if detected in sequenced pre-transplant spleen, lymph node, or MLR CFSE-low populations of the donor or recipient. The cumulative frequency of alloreactive clones was calculated as a percentage of all sequences, weighted by copy number. In its TCRdb copy, this immuneACCESS table keeps in-frame sequences only and misses some clones. Where compared with another copy, unresolved V genes explain less than half of these, and the others have no known cause. V, J and clone size were drawn from that table, and D and trimming were deduced from the DNA. Here the sample has about 97,000 clones; roughly 90% occur a single time. The top ten clones comprise roughly 15% of the sample.

Turning to this clone: It has no known antigen specificity. Base qualities are not recorded, but no much larger clone differs from it by a single base.

In the first month after transplant, blood samples were collected up to 4 times, and after that at least monthly when available. The paper as a whole reports these results and caveats: GvH clones were detected in recipient bone marrow, and some appeared earlier in ileal mucosa or blood, consistent with an intestinal mucosal origin. The relatively low number and heterogeneity of intestinal transplant patients limited the conclusions. High GvH to HvG T cell clonal ratios were observed in the allografts of patients with donor T cell macrochimerism. Early after transplant, declines in HvG clones were associated with peak levels of circulating GvH clones.

Including the terminal cysteine and phenylalanine, the CDR3 comprises 14 residues. The CDR3 DNA has 42 bases and is translated from base 1. V and J are trimmed by 1 base and 8 bases, and the gene matches miss 5 bases of the junction. CDR1 is given as MGHRA and CDR2 as YSYEKL, both from the germline V gene. This chain joins TRBV4-1 to TRBJ2-1; 7 bases in the middle match TRBD2. Material: PBMCs, obtained approximately 420 days after intestinal transplant. The sequence derives from a human patient who received an intestinal transplant, so some T cells may come from the graft donor. The CDR3 protein: CASSQARGVDEQFF. In nucleotides, the sequence is TGCGCCAGCAGCCAAGCCCGGGGGGTCGATGAGCAGTTCTTC.